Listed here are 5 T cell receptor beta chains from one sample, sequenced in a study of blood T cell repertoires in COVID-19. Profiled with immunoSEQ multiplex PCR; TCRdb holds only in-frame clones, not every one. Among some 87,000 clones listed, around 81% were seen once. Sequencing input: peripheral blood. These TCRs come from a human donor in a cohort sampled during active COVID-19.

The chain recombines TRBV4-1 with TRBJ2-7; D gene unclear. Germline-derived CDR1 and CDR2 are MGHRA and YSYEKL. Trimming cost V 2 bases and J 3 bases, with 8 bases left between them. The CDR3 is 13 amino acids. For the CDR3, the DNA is TGCGCCAGCAGCCAAACAGAAAACTACGAGCAGTACTTC. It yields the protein CASSQTENYEQYF.

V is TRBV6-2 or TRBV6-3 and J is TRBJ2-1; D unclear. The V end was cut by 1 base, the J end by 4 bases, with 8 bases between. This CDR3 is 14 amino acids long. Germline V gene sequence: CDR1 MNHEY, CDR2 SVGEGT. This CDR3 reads CASSYLAEYNEQFF. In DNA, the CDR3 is TGTGCCAGCAGTTACTTGGCAGAATACAATGAGCAGTTCTTC.

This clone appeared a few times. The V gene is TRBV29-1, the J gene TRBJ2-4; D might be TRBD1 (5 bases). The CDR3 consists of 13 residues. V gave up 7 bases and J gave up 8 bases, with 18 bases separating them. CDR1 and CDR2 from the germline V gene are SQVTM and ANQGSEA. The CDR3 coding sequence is TGCAGCGCTATGGGGCCGGTCATGGACATTCAGTACTTC. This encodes CSAMGPVMDIQYF.

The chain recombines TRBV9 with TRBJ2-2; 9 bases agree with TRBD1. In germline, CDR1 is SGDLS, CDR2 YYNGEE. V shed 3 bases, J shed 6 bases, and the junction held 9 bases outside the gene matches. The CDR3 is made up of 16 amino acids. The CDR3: CASSGHRGQGAGELFF. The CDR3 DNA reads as TGTGCCAGCAGCGGCCACAGGGGGCAAGGGGCCGGGGAGCTGTTTTTT.

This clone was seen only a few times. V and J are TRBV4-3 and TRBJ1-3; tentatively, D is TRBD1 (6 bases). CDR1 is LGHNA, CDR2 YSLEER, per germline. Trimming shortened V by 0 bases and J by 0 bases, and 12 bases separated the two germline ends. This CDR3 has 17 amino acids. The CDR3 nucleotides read TGCGCCAGCAGCCAAGAGGGACATCTTAGCTCTGGAAACACCATATATTTT. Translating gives CASSQEGHLSSGNTIYF.